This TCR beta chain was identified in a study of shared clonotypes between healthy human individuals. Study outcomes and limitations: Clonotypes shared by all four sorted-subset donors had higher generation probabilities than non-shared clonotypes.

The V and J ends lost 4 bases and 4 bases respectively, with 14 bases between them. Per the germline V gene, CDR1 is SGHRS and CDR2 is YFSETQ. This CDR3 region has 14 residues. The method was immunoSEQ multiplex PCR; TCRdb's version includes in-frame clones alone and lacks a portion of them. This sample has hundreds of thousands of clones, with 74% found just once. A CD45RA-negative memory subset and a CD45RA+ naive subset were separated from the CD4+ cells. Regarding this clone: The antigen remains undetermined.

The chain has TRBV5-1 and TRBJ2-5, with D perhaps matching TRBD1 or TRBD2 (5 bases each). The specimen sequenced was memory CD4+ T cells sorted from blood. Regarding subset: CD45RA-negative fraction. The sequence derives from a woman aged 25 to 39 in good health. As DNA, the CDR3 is TGCGCCAGCAGCCCACTCCGGGGCGTAGAGACCCAGTACTTC. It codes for CASSPLRGVETQYF. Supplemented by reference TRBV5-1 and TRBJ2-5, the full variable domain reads KAGVTQTPRYLIKTRGQQVTLSCSPISGHRSVSWYQQTPGQGLQFLFEYFSETQRNKGNFPGRFSGRQFSNSRSEMNVSTLELGDSALYLCASSPLRGVETQYFGPGTRLLVL.